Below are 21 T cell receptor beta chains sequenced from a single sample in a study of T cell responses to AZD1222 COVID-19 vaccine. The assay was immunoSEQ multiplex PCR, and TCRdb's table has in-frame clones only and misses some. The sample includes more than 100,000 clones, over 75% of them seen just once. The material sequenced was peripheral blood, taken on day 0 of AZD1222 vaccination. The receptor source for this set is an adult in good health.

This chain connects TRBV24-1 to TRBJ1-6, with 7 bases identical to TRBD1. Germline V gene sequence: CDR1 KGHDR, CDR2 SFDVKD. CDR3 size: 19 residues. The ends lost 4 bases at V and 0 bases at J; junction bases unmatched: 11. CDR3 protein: CATSESDRPGGSYNSPLHF. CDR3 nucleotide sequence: TGTGCCACCAGTGAGTCGGACAGGCCGGGGGGCTCCTATAATTCACCCCTCCACTTT.

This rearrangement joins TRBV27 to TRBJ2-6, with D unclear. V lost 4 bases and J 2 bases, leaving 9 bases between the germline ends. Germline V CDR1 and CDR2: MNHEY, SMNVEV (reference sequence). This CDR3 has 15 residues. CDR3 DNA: TGTGCCAGCAGTTACTTGGTCACTGGGGCCAACGTCCTGACTTTC. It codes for CASSYLVTGANVLTF. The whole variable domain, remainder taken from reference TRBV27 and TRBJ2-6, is EAQVTQNPRYLITVTGKKLTVTCSQNMNHEYMSWYRQDPGLGLRQIYYSMNVEVTDKGDVPEGYKVSRKEKRNFPLILESPSPNQTSLYFCASSYLVTGANVLTFGAGSRLTVL.

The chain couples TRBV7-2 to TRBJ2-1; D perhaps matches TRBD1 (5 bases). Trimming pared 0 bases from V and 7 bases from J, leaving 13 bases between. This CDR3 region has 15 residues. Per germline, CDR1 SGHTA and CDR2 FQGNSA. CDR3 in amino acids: CASSLAIGAENEQFF. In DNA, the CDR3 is TGTGCCAGCAGCTTAGCGATAGGGGCAGAAAATGAGCAGTTCTTC.

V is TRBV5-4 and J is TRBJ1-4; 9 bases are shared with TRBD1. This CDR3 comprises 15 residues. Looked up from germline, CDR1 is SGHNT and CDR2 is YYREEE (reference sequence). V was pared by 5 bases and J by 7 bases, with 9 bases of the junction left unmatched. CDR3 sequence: CASSSADRGVEKLFF. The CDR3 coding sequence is TGTGCCAGCAGTTCCGCGGACAGGGGAGTTGAAAAACTGTTTTTT.

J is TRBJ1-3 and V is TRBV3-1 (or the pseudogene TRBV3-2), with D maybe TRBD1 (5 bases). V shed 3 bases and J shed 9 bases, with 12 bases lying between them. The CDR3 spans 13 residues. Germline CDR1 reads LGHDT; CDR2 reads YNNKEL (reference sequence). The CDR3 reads CASSQEGAGTIYF. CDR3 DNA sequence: TGTGCCAGCAGCCAGGAAGGGGCTGGCACCATATATTTT.

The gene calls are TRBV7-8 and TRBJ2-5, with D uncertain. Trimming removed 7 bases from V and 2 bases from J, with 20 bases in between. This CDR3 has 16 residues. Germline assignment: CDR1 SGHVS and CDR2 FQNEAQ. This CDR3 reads CASTSPTRRSQETQYF. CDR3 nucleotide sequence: TGTGCCAGCACCTCCCCGACGCGGCGGTCACAAGAGACCCAGTACTTC.

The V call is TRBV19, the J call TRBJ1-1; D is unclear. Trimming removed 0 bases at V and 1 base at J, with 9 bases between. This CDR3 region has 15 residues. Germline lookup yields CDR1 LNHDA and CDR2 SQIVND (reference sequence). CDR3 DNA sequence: TGTGCCAGTAGTATAGATAAACTAAGGAACACTGAAGCTTTCTTT. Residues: CASSIDKLRNTEAFF.

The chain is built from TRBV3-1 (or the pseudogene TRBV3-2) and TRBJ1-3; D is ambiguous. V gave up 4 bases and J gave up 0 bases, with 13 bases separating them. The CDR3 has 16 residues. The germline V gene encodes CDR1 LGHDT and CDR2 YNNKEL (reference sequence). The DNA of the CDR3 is TGTGCCAGCAGCCTTAGCGGCAGATCCTCTGGAAACACCATATATTTT. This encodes CASSLSGRSSGNTIYF.

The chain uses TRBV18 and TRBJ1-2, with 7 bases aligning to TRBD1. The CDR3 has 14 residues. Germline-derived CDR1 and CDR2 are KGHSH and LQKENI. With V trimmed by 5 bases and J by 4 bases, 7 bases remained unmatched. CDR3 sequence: CASSARQGGYGYTF. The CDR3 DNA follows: TGTGCCAGCTCAGCTAGACAGGGTGGCTATGGCTACACCTTC.

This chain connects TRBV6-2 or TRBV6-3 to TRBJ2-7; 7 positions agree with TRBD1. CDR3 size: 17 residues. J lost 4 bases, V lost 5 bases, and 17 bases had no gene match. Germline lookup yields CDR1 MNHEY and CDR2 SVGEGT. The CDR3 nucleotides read TGTGCCAGCAGTACGTGGGTCTCCGGACAGGCCAAATACGAGCAGTACTTC. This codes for CASSTWVSGQAKYEQYF.

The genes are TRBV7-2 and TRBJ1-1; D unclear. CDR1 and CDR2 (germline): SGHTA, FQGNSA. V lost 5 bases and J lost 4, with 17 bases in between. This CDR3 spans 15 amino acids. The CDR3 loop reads CASSGDNRPATEAFF. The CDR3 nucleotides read TGTGCCAGCAGCGGAGACAACAGACCCGCCACTGAAGCTTTCTTT.

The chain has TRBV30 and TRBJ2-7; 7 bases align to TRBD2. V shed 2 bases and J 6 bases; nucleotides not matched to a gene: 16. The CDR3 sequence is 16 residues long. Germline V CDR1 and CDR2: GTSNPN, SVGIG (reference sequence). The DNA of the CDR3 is TGTGCCTGGAGTACGACTGGCGGGACTATCCATACCGAGCAGTACTTC. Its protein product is CAWSTTGGTIHTEQYF.

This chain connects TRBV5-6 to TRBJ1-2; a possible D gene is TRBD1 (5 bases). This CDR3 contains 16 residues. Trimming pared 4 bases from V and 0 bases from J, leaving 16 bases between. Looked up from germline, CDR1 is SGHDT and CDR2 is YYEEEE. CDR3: CASSLGRRQANYGYTF. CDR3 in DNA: TGTGCCAGCAGCCTGGGGCGTCGGCAAGCTAACTATGGCTACACCTTC.

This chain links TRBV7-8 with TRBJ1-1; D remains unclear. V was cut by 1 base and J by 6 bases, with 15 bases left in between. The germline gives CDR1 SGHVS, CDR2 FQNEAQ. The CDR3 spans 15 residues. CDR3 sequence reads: CASSLGSAPRAEAFF. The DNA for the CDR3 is TGTGCCAGCAGCTTAGGGTCAGCCCCTCGGGCTGAAGCTTTCTTT.

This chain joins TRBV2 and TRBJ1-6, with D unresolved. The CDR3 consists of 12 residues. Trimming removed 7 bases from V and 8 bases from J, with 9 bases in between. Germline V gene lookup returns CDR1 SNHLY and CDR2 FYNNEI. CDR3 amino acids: CASMSVHSPLHF. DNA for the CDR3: TGTGCCAGCATGTCAGTGCATTCACCCCTCCACTTT.

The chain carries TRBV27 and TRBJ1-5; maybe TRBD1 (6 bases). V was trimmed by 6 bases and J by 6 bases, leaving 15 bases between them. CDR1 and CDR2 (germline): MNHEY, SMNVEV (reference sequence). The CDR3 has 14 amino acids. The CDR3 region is CASRHPGEAQPQHF. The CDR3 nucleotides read TGTGCCAGCAGGCACCCAGGGGAAGCTCAGCCCCAGCATTTT.

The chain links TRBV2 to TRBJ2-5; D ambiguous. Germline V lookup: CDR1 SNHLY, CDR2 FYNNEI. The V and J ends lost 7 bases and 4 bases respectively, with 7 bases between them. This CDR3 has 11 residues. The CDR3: CASIPSETQYF. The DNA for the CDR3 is TGTGCCAGCATACCGTCAGAGACCCAGTACTTC. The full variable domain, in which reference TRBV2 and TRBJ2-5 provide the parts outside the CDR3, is EPEVTQTPSHQVTQMGQEVILRCVPISNHLYFYWYRQILGQKVEFLVSFYNNEISEKSEIFDDQFSVERPDGSNFTLKIRSTKLEDSAMYFCASIPSETQYFGPGTRLLVL.

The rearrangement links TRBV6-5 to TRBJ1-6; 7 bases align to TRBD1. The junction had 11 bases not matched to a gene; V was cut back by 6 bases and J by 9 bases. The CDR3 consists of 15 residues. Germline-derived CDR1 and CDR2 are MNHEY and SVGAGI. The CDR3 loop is CASRSDDRDSSPLHF. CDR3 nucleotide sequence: TGTGCCAGCAGGTCCGACGACAGGGATAGTTCACCCCTCCACTTT.

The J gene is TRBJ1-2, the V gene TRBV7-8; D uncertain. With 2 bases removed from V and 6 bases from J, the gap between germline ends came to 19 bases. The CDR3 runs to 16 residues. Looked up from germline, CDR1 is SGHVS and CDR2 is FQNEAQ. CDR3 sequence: CASSLLREQRSHGYTF. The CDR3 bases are TGTGCCAGCAGCTTATTGAGGGAGCAGCGCAGTCATGGCTACACCTTC.

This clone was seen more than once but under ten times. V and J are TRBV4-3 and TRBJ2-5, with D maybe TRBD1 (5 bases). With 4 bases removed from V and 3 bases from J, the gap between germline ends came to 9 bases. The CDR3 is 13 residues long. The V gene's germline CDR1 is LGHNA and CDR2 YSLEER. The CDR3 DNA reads TGCGCCAGCAGCCGACAGACAGAAGAGACCCAGTACTTC. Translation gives CASSRQTEETQYF.

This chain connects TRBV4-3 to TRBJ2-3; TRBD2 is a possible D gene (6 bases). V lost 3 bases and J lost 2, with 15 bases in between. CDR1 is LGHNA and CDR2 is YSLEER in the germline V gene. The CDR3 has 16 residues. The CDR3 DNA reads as TGCGCCAGCAGCCAGACCCCGGGACTCGCCACAGATACGCAGTATTTT. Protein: CASSQTPGLATDTQYF.